This TCR beta chain was recovered during a study of post-analysis software for immune sequencing data. Study outcomes and limitations: There were five or six TRBV segments more frequent in patients than controls, and TRBV5-6, TRBV5-1 and TRBV20-1 were among them.

Unique molecular identifiers were present in the TCR beta cDNA libraries. About 500,000 cDNA molecules were obtained per 1 to 10 million input T cells. TCRdb reprocessed the PCR reads with MiXCR, giving one entry per CDR3 protein. Of 250,000 to 300,000 distinct CDR3 sequences in the sample, 36% were seen once. Remarks on this clonotype: Antigen: not known.

The germline V gene encodes CDR1 KGHSH and CDR2 LQKENI. This CDR3 contains 14 residues. V was shortened by 6 bases and J by 6 bases, with 15 bases between the two germline ends. This TCR came from a girl aged 5-17 years with multiple sclerosis. The chain uses TRBV18 and TRBJ1-5; D ambiguous. Sequenced sample: blood. The CDR3 spells CASSPGEYSQPQHF. The DNA of the CDR3 is TGTGCCAGCTCCCCCGGGGAGTACAGTCAGCCCCAGCATTTT.